These 12 T cell receptor beta chains were all obtained from the same sample, sequenced in a study of blood T cell repertoires in COVID-19. Repertoires were generated with immunoSEQ multiplex PCR, while TCRdb's copy carries only in-frame clones and drops some. Counted here are about 270,000 clones, roughly 86% occurring once; the ten biggest clones make up roughly 2.6%. Sequencing input: PBMCs or T cells enriched from blood (not recorded which). All receptors derive from a woman between 18 and 30 years old who had recovered from COVID-19.

The chain combines TRBV10-2 with TRBJ2-3, with TRBD2 identical over 14 bases. With V trimmed by 8 bases and J by 6 bases, 10 bases remained unmatched. The germline V gene has CDR1 WSHSY and CDR2 SAAADI. The CDR3 is 16 residues long. In nucleotides, the CDR3 is TGCGCCAGCCGAGTTAGTAGGACTAGCGGGGGGGATACGCAGTATTTT. Residues: CASRVSRTSGGDTQYF.

This chain connects TRBV4-3 to TRBJ1-2, with 7 bases aligning to TRBD1. Germline CDR1 LGHNA, CDR2 YSLEER. J was trimmed by 4 bases and V by 3 bases; bases with no gene match: 11. This CDR3 has 16 amino acids. CDR3 DNA: TGCGCCAGCAGCCACGTAGGGGGCGCGATGACCTATGGCTACACCTTC. The encoded protein is CASSHVGGAMTYGYTF.

The V call is TRBV19, the J call TRBJ2-2, with 11 positions matching TRBD2. V lost 4 bases and J lost 6; bases outside the gene matches: 4. The CDR3 length is 15 residues. CDR1 is LNHDA and CDR2 is SQIVND in the germline V gene (reference sequence). In nucleotides, the CDR3 is TGTGCCAGTAGTAGGGGACTAGCGGTAGCCGGGGAGCTGTTTTTT. It is translated as CASSRGLAVAGELFF.

The CDR3 protein is CASSELRGNYGYTF. The CDR3 DNA reads as TGCGCCAGCAGTGAGTTAAGGGGCAACTATGGCTACACCTTC. V gene TRBV10-2 combines with J gene TRBJ1-2, with D perhaps matching TRBD1 (5 bases). Germline CDR1 reads WSHSY; CDR2 reads SAAADI. V lost 1 base to trimming and J lost 2 bases, with 8 bases between them. The CDR3 has 14 residues.

The rearrangement uses TRBV7-8 and TRBJ2-7; D perhaps matches TRBD2 (6 bases). The CDR3 spans 15 residues. Trimming shortened V by 3 bases and J by 9 bases, and 21 bases separated the two germline ends. Per the germline V gene, CDR1 is SGHVS and CDR2 is FQNEAQ. The CDR3: CASSLTGTVESRQYF. CDR3 nucleotides: TGTGCCAGCAGCTTGACCGGGACTGTGGAGTCGAGGCAGTACTTC.

The V gene is TRBV5-1, the J gene TRBJ2-7; D unresolved. Per germline, CDR1 SGHRS and CDR2 YFSETQ. Trimming removed 0 bases at V and 0 bases at J, with 13 bases between. CDR3 length equals 16 residues. The CDR3 here is CASSLAAGSFSYEQYF. CDR3 coding DNA: TGCGCCAGCAGCTTGGCGGCAGGCAGTTTCTCCTACGAGCAGTACTTC.

There are a few counts of this clone. The CDR3 loop is CASSLAGGPTDTQYF. The CDR3 DNA reads as TGCGCCAGCAGTTTAGCGGGGGGGCCCACAGATACGCAGTATTTT. V and J are TRBV4-3 and TRBJ2-3; the match to TRBD2 covers 11 bases. CDR1 is LGHNA, CDR2 YSLEER, per germline. J gave up 2 bases and V 6 bases, and 4 bases lay outside the gene matches. The CDR3 spans 15 residues.

This CDR3 is CASSQGDRHGSGNTIYF. CDR3 bases: TGCGCCAGCAGCCAAGGGGACAGGCATGGCTCTGGAAACACCATATATTTT. The chain carries TRBV4-1 and TRBJ1-3; 8 bases map to TRBD1. Unmatched junction bases numbered 5, after V lost 1 base and J lost 0 bases. Germline CDR1 MGHRA, CDR2 YSYEKL. CDR3 size: 17 residues.

V gene TRBV11-2 combines with J gene TRBJ2-5; TRBD2 is a possible D gene (5 bases). The CDR3 has 17 residues. V was shortened by 2 bases and J by 5 bases, with 21 bases between the two germline ends. Germline V gene lookup returns CDR1 SGHAT and CDR2 FQNNGV. The CDR3 reads CASSLYKLGSGGETQYF. The CDR3 nucleotides read TGTGCCAGCAGCTTATACAAATTGGGTAGTGGAGGCGAGACCCAGTACTTC. Drawing the rest from reference TRBV11-2 and TRBJ2-5, the complete variable domain is EAGVAQSPRYKIIEKRQSVAFWCNPISGHATLYWYQQILGQGPKLLIQFQNNGVVDDSQLPKDRFSAERLKGVDSTLKIQPAKLEDSAVYLCASSLYKLGSGGETQYFGPGTRLLVL.

The rearrangement joins TRBV19 to TRBJ1-5; a possible D gene is TRBD1 (5 bases). V dropped 3 bases and J dropped 7 bases, with 16 bases sitting between them. The CDR3 is 15 residues long. CDR1 is LNHDA and CDR2 is SQIVND in the germline V gene (reference sequence). This chain's CDR3 is CASSMAGGERQPQHF. For the CDR3, the DNA is TGTGCCAGTAGTATGGCCGGAGGGGAACGACAGCCCCAGCATTTT.

The V call is TRBV7-8, the J call TRBJ2-7; D gene unclear. Germline values: CDR1 SGHVS, CDR2 FQNEAQ. V was shortened by 0 bases and J by 3 bases, with 9 bases between the two germline ends. The CDR3 length is 14 residues. This CDR3 reads CASSLAQDHYEQYF. For the CDR3, the DNA is TGTGCCAGCAGCTTAGCCCAGGATCACTACGAGCAGTACTTC. Filled out from reference TRBV7-8 and TRBJ2-7, the complete variable domain reads GAGVSQSPRYKVAKRGQDVALRCDPISGHVSLFWYQQALGQGPEFLTYFQNEAQLDKSGLPSDRFFAERPEGSVSTLKIQRTQQEDSAVYLCASSLAQDHYEQYFGPGTRLTVT.

This rearrangement joins TRBV10-1 to TRBJ1-1; no firm D call. CDR1 and CDR2 (germline): WNHNN, SYGVQD (reference sequence). V gave up 7 bases and J gave up 6 bases, with 18 bases separating them. CDR3 length: 14 residues. CDR3 DNA sequence: TGCGCCAGCACCGTAACTAGGGAGCTCCCTGAAGCTTTCTTT. Protein sequence: CASTVTRELPEAFF.